Detailed here is one TCR beta chain. As yet, its antigen is unknown. The data derive from a study of cytomegalovirus exposure and HLA in healthy donors. PCR involved 60 Vbeta and 13 Jbeta primers. Measured with immunoSEQ multiplex PCR; TCRdb has only the in-frame clones, and not every one. This table has about 160,000 clones, approximately 78% appearing once. Germline V gives CDR1 SGDLS, CDR2 YYNGEE. After removal of 0 bases from V and 6 bases from J, the junction contained 3 bases not matched to a gene. The CDR3 covers 14 residues. General study points: The study assumed roughly uniform donor sequencing depth for presence/absence analyses.

The TCR sequence derives from a girl aged 2-10 years in good health and CMV-seropositive. The source material was PBMCs. The genes are TRBV9 and TRBJ2-1; 7 positions match TRBD1. Here the CDR3 reads CASSVEGAANEQFF. For the CDR3, the DNA is TGTGCCAGCAGCGTAGAGGGGGCGGCCAATGAGCAGTTCTTC.